One T cell receptor (beta chain) is described in this entry. Its antigen is undetermined. The authors carried out high-throughput sequencing of TCR beta. They applied it to CD8+ and CD4+ T cells obtained from blood. Negative magnetic isolation gave CD8+ and CD4+ cells; FACS enriched CD8+ TEMRA. These data are taken from a study of CD8 T cells in Susac syndrome. Findings and caveats of the study: The authors acknowledged that the study's TCR sequencing and HLA analysis involved relatively few individuals.

V was clipped by 4 bases and J by 13 bases; unmatched bases: 5. Germline lookup yields CDR1 SGHTA and CDR2 FQGNSA. The CDR3 length is 13 residues. An amount of RNA that ranged from roughly 0.5 to 1 ug was reverse transcribed with random hexamers. Multiplex PCR with immunoSEQ amplified the TCR beta CDR3 across 54 Vbeta and 13 Jbeta. In TCRdb, the immunoSEQ multiplex PCR reads were re-called with MiXCR into one record per CDR3 protein. The profile shows about 150,000 distinct CDR3 sequences, roughly 96% of them singletons. Sequenced sample: CD4+ T cells from PBMCs. The J gene is TRBJ2-1, the V gene TRBV7-2; 12 bases are shared with TRBD2. This receptor was taken from a human donor with multiple sclerosis. CDR3 amino acids: CASSSRTSGDQFF. CDR3 nucleotides: TGTGCCAGCAGCTCTCGGACTAGCGGGGACCAGTTCTTC.